This T cell receptor beta chain was sequenced for a study of identifying expanded T cells in peripheral blood. Broader study findings: Across healthy donors, higher total template counts meant significantly greater roughly 2-week count variance.

V shed 3 bases and J shed 6 bases, with 13 bases lying between them. CDR1 and CDR2 (germline): SGHRS, YFSETQ. This CDR3 is 13 amino acids long. A remark on this clone: Its antigen remains unknown.

TCRdb's table, derived via immunoSEQ multiplex PCR, lists solely in-frame clones and lacks some. Of 90,000 or so clones in the sample, approximately 83% are singletons; the top ten hold about 5.6%. This sequence joins TRBV5-1 and TRBJ2-7, with unresolved D. This clonotype originated in a person aged 18 to 75 in good health. Sequenced material: blood. The CDR3, as DNA: TGCGCCAGCAGCTCGTTCGGCGGACGCGAGCAGTACTTC. This translates into CASSSFGGREQYF.